The clone carrying this T cell receptor beta chain was seen once. What it recognizes is unknown. This sample stems from a study of shared clonotypes between healthy human individuals. Study in general: Contributing individuals were two females and a few males aged 18 to 49. Each donor contributed plates that comprised three CD4 naive, three CD4 memory, two CD8 naive and one CD8 memory. Study-wide points: Genetic and exposure-history diversity was limited by the small donor number.

Selected positively for CCR7 and CD45RO-negative, naive CD8 cells excluded terminally differentiated effector memory CD45RA+ cells. TCRdb's copy holds only in-frame clones and misses some; the assay was immunoSEQ multiplex PCR. The sample records millions of clones, 85% to 95% being singletons. The receptor was isolated from a man in his late teens or twenties in good health. Sequenced material: naive CD8+ T cells sorted from blood.

The CDR3 DNA follows: TGTGCCAGCAGCTTAGACTACTGGGAGCAGTTCTTC. As protein: CASSLDYWEQFF. V gene TRBV11-2 combines with J gene TRBJ2-1, with D unclear. The ends were cut back, 0 bases at V and 10 bases at J, with 7 bases in the middle. This CDR3 is built from 12 residues. The V gene's germline CDR1 is SGHAT and CDR2 FQNNGV.